This record concerns one T cell receptor beta chain sequence. Measured with immunoSEQ multiplex PCR; TCRdb has only the in-frame clones, and not every one. The sample includes roughly 130,000 clones, under 95% seen only once; the top ten take 1.7%. This specimen belongs to a study of control samples from healthy donors and cancer patients. Germline V CDR1 and CDR2: SGHRS, YFSETQ. The V segment lost 5 bases and the J segment 9 bases; nucleotides outside the gene matches: 19. CDR3 length: 16 residues. Specimen: PBMCs. This TCR derives from a man aged 50-60 years with head and neck cancer. The V and J genes are TRBV5-1 and TRBJ1-2; 7 nucleotides agree with TRBD1. The CDR3 bases are TGCGCCAGCAGGTTTAGGGCCGGACAGGTGGCGGTTCGCTACACCTTC. Translating it yields CASRFRAGQVAVRYTF.